Here is one T cell receptor (beta chain) with its context. Antigen unknown. The CDR3 extends over 13 amino acids. V lost 7 bases and J lost 1, with 10 bases in between. Germline values: CDR1 MNHNY, CDR2 SVGAGI (reference sequence). The data originate from a study of shared clonotypes between healthy human individuals. The study's findings and limits: Limited genetic and exposure-history diversity came from having few donors.

Authors' methods: Filtering was not the same, since immunoSEQ gave junction-only sequences without quality scores. Using immunoSEQ multiplex PCR, the repertoire was profiled, and TCRdb retains in-frame clones only, with some absent. D and trimming come from the DNA, and the V and J calls and clone size come from that table. The sample has about 96,000 clones, approximately 51% seen once. This receptor was identified in a woman in her thirties or forties in good health. Some clones in this sample may be carry-over from other donors' samples. The sample was PBMCs. The chain is built from TRBV6-6 and TRBJ1-1; no firm D call. CDR3 region: CASTTTENTEAFF. The CDR3 nucleotides read TGTGCCAGCACCACTACGGAGAACACTGAAGCTTTCTTT.